This T cell receptor (beta chain) was sequenced for a study of tumor and adjacent non-tumor tissue in lung cancer. At the level of the study: Histology: around 13 adenocarcinoma, a couple of squamous cell carcinoma, 1 small cell lung cancer. Study-wide results and caveats: Shorter survival was associated with higher TCR diversity in tumors.

The V gene's germline CDR1 is DFQATT and CDR2 SNEGSKA (reference sequence). This CDR3 has 14 residues. Germline trimming cut 5 bases from V and 6 bases from J; bases unmatched to any gene: 9. A modified ARM-PCR protocol with three rounds of nested PCR amplified TCRbeta. TCRdb itself ran the multiplex PCR reads through MiXCR, one entry per CDR3 protein. The top ten hold 18% of the sample, which has roughly 150,000 distinct CDR3 sequences, around 61% seen once. The template was RNA from unsorted bulk tissue. About this clonotype itself: Its target is not known.

The chain recombines TRBV20-1 with TRBJ2-1, with 8 bases matching TRBD2. Source material: lung tumor tissue. This receptor was obtained from a man between 60 and 75 years old with small cell lung cancer. CDR3 DNA: TGCAGTGCTGTAGGACCAGCGGGAGCCAATGAGCAGTTCTTC. Translating it yields CSAVGPAGANEQFF.